These T cell receptor beta chains were read from a single sample in a study of T cell repertoires in cytomegalovirus infection. MiXCR, run by TCRdb on the reads, gives a single entry per CDR3 protein. This table holds roughly 760,000 distinct CDR3 sequences, about a third found once. Sequencing used PBMCs. The receptors come from a human donor in good health (CMV status not recorded). Some clones in this sample may be carry-over from other donors' samples. The CDR3 runs from the conserved cysteine through the conserved F or W. The D gene is left open where the match is weak. Clone size, where shown, is once, few, many, or a class for clones that have expanded.

TRBV20-1	TRBD2	few	TRBJ2-3	TGCAGTGCTAGAGATCGACTAGCAGGGGATACGCAGTATTTT	CSARDRLAGDTQYF
TRBV12-3/TRBV12-4	NA	NA	TRBJ1-5	TGTACCAGCAGTTTAACGGGTACAGGGCATCAGCCCCAGCATTTT	CTSSLTGTGHQPQHF
TRBV28	NA	few	TRBJ1-1	TGTGCCAGCACTACACCGGGACACCCAAACACTGAAGCTTTCTTT	CASTTPGHPNTEAFF
TRBV6-5	TRBD1	NA	TRBJ1-6	TGTGCCAGCAGTTTCGGAGGGGGCGCGGGTAATTCACCCCTCCACTTT	CASSFGGGAGNSPLHF
TRBV5-6	TRBD1	NA	TRBJ1-4	TGTGCCAGCAGCTTCCGGGAGGGGGCATTCGGAAAACTGTTTTTT	CASSFREGAFGKLFF
TRBV20-1	TRBD1	NA	TRBJ2-7	TGCAGTGCTAGAGCACCTAACATCCCGGGACAGGGGTACGAGCAGTACTTC	CSARAPNIPGQGYEQYF
TRBV10-3	NA	few	TRBJ1-5	TGTGCCACCGGGACACCGAATAGCAATCAGCCCCAGCATTTT	CATGTPNSNQPQHF
TRBV5-1	NA	NA	TRBJ1-2	TGCGCCAGCAGCTTGGTCGCCGGGCAGGGTTGGGTTCCTTATGGCTACACCTTC	CASSLVAGQGWVPYGYTF
TRBV27	NA	few	TRBJ1-6	TGTGCCAGCAGCTATACAAGTATCTCCTATAATTCACCCCTCCACTTT	CASSYTSISYNSPLHF
TRBV5-4	NA	NA	TRBJ2-2	TGTGCCAGCAGCAACCCGGGGACGGTAAACACCGGGGAGCTGTTTTTT	CASSNPGTVNTGELFF
TRBV7-2	NA	NA	TRBJ1-6	TGTGCCAGCAGCGAAAGGGGGGGATTGCCACCCCTCCACTTT	CASSERGGLPPLHF
TRBV28	NA	NA	TRBJ2-1	TGTGCCAGCAGTAAACGAGACAATCTTCGATATGAGCAGTTCTTC	CASSKRDNLRYEQFF
TRBV7-2	NA	many	TRBJ2-5	TGTGCCAGCAGCTCCCGGACAGCCCGGGAAGAGACCCAGTACTTC	CASSSRTAREETQYF
TRBV15	TRBD1	NA	TRBJ2-7	TGTGCCACCAGCATTCCTGGACAGGGCGCCTACGCGCAGTACTTC	CATSIPGQGAYAQYF
TRBV3-1	NA	few	TRBJ1-1	TGTGCCAGCAGCCAAGATGGAACGGATCCTTACACTGAAGCTTTCTTT	CASSQDGTDPYTEAFF
TRBV5-4	TRBD1	NA	TRBJ2-3	TGTGCCAGCAGCCCAGTGGGACAGGGCAGCCCAGATACGCAGTATTTT	CASSPVGQGSPDTQYF
TRBV6-5	NA	NA	TRBJ2-3	TGTGCCAGCAGTTCCCCACGGGCAAGAGATACGCAGTATTTT	CASSSPRARDTQYF
TRBV28	NA	few	TRBJ2-7	TGTGCCAGCCTCCAAAAGCGGGCCTCCTACGAGCAGTACTTC	CASLQKRASYEQYF
TRBV19	NA	few	TRBJ2-1	TGTGCCAGTAGTTCCAGCCTAAATCAGAGGGACAATGAGCAGTTCTTC	CASSSSLNQRDNEQFF
TRBV4-2	NA	NA	TRBJ1-3	TGTGCCAGCAGCCAAGAACGTTCAGGGCTCTCTGGAAACACCATATATTTT	CASSQERSGLSGNTIYF
TRBV20-1	NA	NA	TRBJ1-2	TGCAGTGCTCCGAACCGGGAAAATCTTGGCTACACCTTC	CSAPNRENLGYTF
TRBV7-9	TRBD2	NA	TRBJ2-1	TGTGCCAGCAGCTTTAGCGGGGGTCAGGGGAATGAGCAGTTCTTC	CASSFSGGQGNEQFF
TRBV28	NA	few	TRBJ2-7	TGTGCCAGCAGTTTATTACCTGGGAGCTACGAGCAGTACTTC	CASSLLPGSYEQYF
TRBV12-3/TRBV12-4	TRBD1	many	TRBJ1-5	TGTGCCAGCAGTTTAAGGGACAGGGTTGTTTTGGGGAATCAGCCCCAGCATTTT	CASSLRDRVVLGNQPQHF
TRBV5-8	NA	NA	TRBJ2-3	TGTGCCAGCAGCTCCCGCTGGGGGGCGCGGGGCACAGATACGCAGTATTTT	CASSSRWGARGTDTQYF
TRBV2	NA	NA	TRBJ1-1	TGTGCCAGCAGTCCAAGACTCTTAAACACTGAAGCTTTCTTT	CASSPRLLNTEAFF